This T cell receptor (beta chain) was recovered during a study of OX40 agonist ivuxolimab in advanced cancers. The study in broad terms: The costimulatory receptor OX40 (CD134) was targeted by ivuxolimab, a fully human IgG2 agonistic monoclonal antibody. In the dose-escalation cohort, 70% to 85% of patients were male, and the mean age was around 60 years with a range of roughly 20 to 79. Peripheral TCRbeta sequencing was intended to test whether TCR sequence diversity was altered and clonal T-cell expansion was caused by ivuxolimab. Partial responses were achieved by three dose-escalation patients, of whom one had hepatocellular carcinoma and two had cutaneous melanoma. The paper covers the monotherapy dose-escalation part of the phase I ivuxolimab trial, which included N of about 50 patients. Prior anti-PD-1, anti-PD-L1 or anti-CTLA-4 therapy was permitted, and 35% to 40% of dose-escalation patients had received checkpoint inhibitors. Of the 50 to 55 patients in dose escalation, about 20 had hepatocellular carcinoma, about 15 had melanoma, 9 had renal cell carcinoma and 9 had head and neck cancer. Intravenous ivuxolimab was administered to patients every 2 weeks at six dose levels: 0.01, 0.1, 0.3, 1.5, 3 and 10 mg/kg.

This clone has a handful of counts. No cognate antigen has been identified for it. No much larger clone is present one base from it, and per-base qualities are unavailable. To sequence the TCRbeta CDR3 region, genomic DNA was isolated from the sorted cells. The immunoSEQ Assay was used for sequencing of TCRbeta CDR3 regions. TCRdb mirrors the immuneACCESS table, restricted to in-frame sequences. Some clones are absent from its copies; in checked studies, under half trace to an unresolved V gene, and the reason for the others is unknown. The sample table contains 25,000 to 30,000 clones; only one count was recorded for more than 75% of them. In total, the top ten clones hold 20% to 25% of the sample. The trial excluded patients who had a history of autoimmune disease or who were on systemic immunosuppression. In every dose cohort, peripheral blood was drawn for TCR sequencing at baseline, cycle 4 day 1, and cycle 7 day 1. The samples were drawn from a first-in-human, open-label, multicenter phase I dose-escalation trial of ivuxolimab. Adults with locally advanced or metastatic head and neck squamous cell, hepatocellular, melanoma or renal cell carcinoma were enrolled in the trial. Before TCR sequencing, CD4+ and CD8+ T cells were separately sorted from peripheral blood.

General study outcomes and caveats: At doses of 0.1 to 3.0 mg/kg, clonal expansion of both CD4+ and CD8+ blood T cells was observed from baseline to week 6. The antigen specificity of the clonally expanded peripheral T cells was not determined. After ivuxolimab, CD8+ T cells had more expanded clones than CD4+ T cells on average. Low levels of normalized T-cell clonal expansion were also shown by some nonresponding patients. In partial responders in the 0.1-3.0 mg/kg groups, normalized peripheral clonal expansion was found to be among the lowest, especially among CD8+ T cells.

Taken from cysteine to phenylalanine, the CDR3 has 12 residues. The sequence is cut down to CDR3 DNA, 36 bases in frame from base 1. V is cut by 6 bases and J by 7 bases, and the space between the germline ends is 9 bases. The germline V gene (reference sequence) provides CDR1 MNHEY and CDR2 SMNVEV. The specimen comprised CD4+ or CD8+ T cells sorted from blood, sampled in a trial of the OX40 agonist ivuxolimab. The sequence was obtained from an adult with an advanced solid tumor such as melanoma, head and neck, liver or kidney cancer. The chain is assembled from TRBV27 and TRBJ2-2, with the D gene not clear enough to name. The DNA sequence is TGTGCCAGCAGGACGGGCTACGGGGAGCTGTTTTTT. Translated, this gives CASRTGYGELFF.